These T cell receptor beta chains were read from a single sample in a study of T cell changes during pregnancy in multiple sclerosis. Here immunoSEQ multiplex PCR was the method, and the copy in TCRdb shows in-frame clones only, minus some. This sample has over 20,000 clones; 85% occur once, and the top ten carry less than 8.5%. The source was CD8+ T cells from peripheral blood mononuclear cells, collected before pregnancy. These TCRs come from a female donor with multiple sclerosis, enrolled in a pregnancy study. The CDR3 runs from the conserved cysteine through the conserved F or W. D genes are given only for firm matches. Clone size, where shown, is once, few, many, or a class for clones that have expanded.

CDR3aa: CASSSLETQYF; CDR3nt: TGTGCCAGCAGCTCCTTAGAGACCCAGTACTTC; abundance: .; v_gene: TRBV7-9; d_gene: .; j_gene: TRBJ2-5
CDR3aa: CASSASRDSLPEGYGYTF; CDR3nt: TGTGCCAGCAGCGCATCCCGGGACAGTCTCCCGGAGGGCTATGGCTACACCTTC; abundance: few; v_gene: TRBV9; d_gene: TRBD1; j_gene: TRBJ1-2
CDR3aa: CASSVGLAGGRRAGETQYF; CDR3nt: TGTGCCAGCAGCGTAGGACTAGCGGGAGGCAGAAGGGCTGGGGAGACCCAGTACTTC; abundance: .; v_gene: TRBV9; d_gene: TRBD2; j_gene: TRBJ2-5
CDR3aa: CASSFYGMNTEAFF; CDR3nt: TGTGCCAGCAGCTTCTACGGGATGAACACTGAAGCTTTCTTT; abundance: .; v_gene: TRBV5-4; d_gene: .; j_gene: TRBJ1-1
CDR3aa: CASSPRTGLNEQYF; CDR3nt: TGTGCCAGCAGCCCAAGGACAGGGCTGAACGAGCAGTACTTC; abundance: once; v_gene: TRBV13; d_gene: TRBD1; j_gene: TRBJ2-7
CDR3aa: CASSQVIDRSGQPQHF; CDR3nt: TGCGCCAGCAGCCAAGTAATAGACAGGTCAGGACAGCCCCAGCATTTT; abundance: .; v_gene: TRBV4-3; d_gene: .; j_gene: TRBJ1-5
CDR3aa: CASSIGQNTEAFF; CDR3nt: TGTGCCAGTAGTATCGGACAGAACACTGAAGCTTTCTTT; abundance: few; v_gene: TRBV19; d_gene: .; j_gene: TRBJ1-1
CDR3aa: CSVEDLRGQGNTQYF; CDR3nt: TGCAGCGTTGAAGATCTACGGGGACAGGGGAATACGCAGTATTTT; abundance: .; v_gene: TRBV29-1; d_gene: TRBD1; j_gene: TRBJ2-3
CDR3aa: CASSLVVVEDANTGELFF; CDR3nt: TGCGCCAGCAGCTTGGTAGTCGTCGAAGATGCGAACACCGGGGAGCTGTTTTTT; abundance: few; v_gene: TRBV5-1; d_gene: .; j_gene: TRBJ2-2
CDR3aa: CASSSDSNTEAFF; CDR3nt: TGTGCCAGCAGTTCGGACTCAAACACTGAAGCTTTCTTT; abundance: .; v_gene: TRBV6-4; d_gene: .; j_gene: TRBJ1-1
CDR3aa: CASSSGLGIHEQYF; CDR3nt: TGTGCCAGCAGCTCCGGACTAGGTATCCACGAGCAGTACTTC; abundance: .; v_gene: TRBV5-6; d_gene: TRBD2; j_gene: TRBJ2-7
CDR3aa: CASGGASYEQYF; CDR3nt: TGTGCCAGCGGTGGGGCCTCCTACGAGCAGTACTTC; abundance: once; v_gene: TRBV10-3; d_gene: .; j_gene: TRBJ2-7
CDR3aa: CASSKGQRNTEAFF; CDR3nt: TGTGCCAGCAGCAAGGGACAGAGGAACACTGAAGCTTTCTTT; abundance: .; v_gene: TRBV7-9; d_gene: TRBD1; j_gene: TRBJ1-1
CDR3aa: CASSYGAGGPDEQFF; CDR3nt: TGTGCCAGCAGTTACGGTGCGGGAGGGCCTGATGAGCAGTTCTTC; abundance: once; v_gene: TRBV6-5; d_gene: TRBD2; j_gene: TRBJ2-1
CDR3aa: CSVGIGQGYEQYF; CDR3nt: TGCAGCGTTGGCATAGGACAGGGTTACGAGCAGTACTTC; abundance: .; v_gene: TRBV29-1; d_gene: TRBD1; j_gene: TRBJ2-7
CDR3aa: CASSRDRDFQETQYF; CDR3nt: TGTGCCAGCAGCAGAGACAGGGATTTCCAAGAGACCCAGTACTTC; abundance: once; v_gene: TRBV7-2; d_gene: TRBD1; j_gene: TRBJ2-5
CDR3aa: CASSETGATNEKLFF; CDR3nt: TGCGCCAGCAGTGAGACAGGGGCAACTAATGAAAAACTGTTTTTT; abundance: .; v_gene: TRBV10-2; d_gene: TRBD1; j_gene: TRBJ1-4
CDR3aa: CASLLQGASYEQYF; CDR3nt: TGTGCCAGCCTACTCCAGGGGGCCTCCTACGAGCAGTACTTC; abundance: .; v_gene: TRBV5-6; d_gene: TRBD1; j_gene: TRBJ2-7
CDR3aa: CASSLGGGLAGAINNEQFF; CDR3nt: TGTGCCAGCAGCTTAGGCGGGGGACTAGCGGGAGCAATTAACAATGAGCAGTTCTTC; abundance: .; v_gene: TRBV11-2; d_gene: TRBD2; j_gene: TRBJ2-1
CDR3aa: CASSVGGRGYNEQFF; CDR3nt: TGTGCCAGCAGCGTAGGCGGGAGGGGGTACAATGAGCAGTTCTTC; abundance: .; v_gene: TRBV9; d_gene: TRBD2; j_gene: TRBJ2-1
CDR3aa: CAWSWREEQFF; CDR3nt: TGTGCCTGGAGCTGGCGGGAGGAGCAGTTCTTC; abundance: .; v_gene: TRBV30; d_gene: TRBD2; j_gene: TRBJ2-1
CDR3aa: CASSNLAGGNTGELFF; CDR3nt: TGTGCCAGTAGTAACCTAGCGGGAGGGAACACCGGGGAGCTGTTTTTT; abundance: .; v_gene: TRBV19; d_gene: TRBD2; j_gene: TRBJ2-2
CDR3aa: CASSAPKGVSSEKLFF; CDR3nt: TGTGCCAGCAGTGCCCCTAAGGGGGTCTCAAGCGAAAAACTGTTTTTT; abundance: .; v_gene: TRBV28; d_gene: .; j_gene: TRBJ1-4
CDR3aa: CASSHPGLPWYEQYF; CDR3nt: TGCGCCAGCAGTCACCCAGGACTTCCGTGGTACGAGCAGTACTTC; abundance: .; v_gene: TRBV23-1; d_gene: .; j_gene: TRBJ2-7
CDR3aa: CATSYPGYGYTF; CDR3nt: TGTGCCACCAGTTACCCAGGCTATGGCTACACCTTC; abundance: .; v_gene: TRBV6-5; d_gene: .; j_gene: TRBJ1-2
CDR3aa: CASSQGRVRAGAYNEQFF; CDR3nt: TGTGCCAGCAGCCAAGGGCGGGTTCGAGCGGGAGCCTACAATGAGCAGTTCTTC; abundance: .; v_gene: TRBV4-2; d_gene: TRBD2; j_gene: TRBJ2-1
CDR3aa: CASTSTGSRQPQHF; CDR3nt: TGTGCCAGCACCAGTACAGGGTCAAGGCAGCCCCAGCATTTT; abundance: .; v_gene: TRBV27; d_gene: .; j_gene: TRBJ1-5
CDR3aa: CASSSRNEGHEQFF; CDR3nt: TGTGCCAGCAGCAGCCGGAATGAGGGCCATGAGCAGTTCTTC; abundance: .; v_gene: TRBV9; d_gene: .; j_gene: TRBJ2-1
CDR3aa: CASSLPGTGGSDNEQFF; CDR3nt: TGTGCCAGCAGCTTACCCGGGACAGGGGGCTCCGACAATGAGCAGTTCTTC; abundance: .; v_gene: TRBV7-2; d_gene: TRBD1; j_gene: TRBJ2-1
CDR3aa: CSARWGDEAFF; CDR3nt: TGCAGTGCTAGGTGGGGGGATGAAGCTTTCTTT; abundance: few; v_gene: TRBV20-1; d_gene: .; j_gene: TRBJ1-1
CDR3aa: CASSEPRWLADRQFF; CDR3nt: TGCGCCAGCAGTGAGCCAAGGTGGCTAGCGGATCGGCAGTTCTTC; abundance: .; v_gene: TRBV10-1; d_gene: TRBD2; j_gene: TRBJ2-1
CDR3aa: CASSLDRGRVQETQYF; CDR3nt: TGTGCCAGCAGTTTAGATCGCGGGAGGGTCCAAGAGACCCAGTACTTC; abundance: once; v_gene: TRBV28; d_gene: TRBD2; j_gene: TRBJ2-5
CDR3aa: CASTHGREGYNEQFF; CDR3nt: TGTGCCAGTACCCACGGCAGGGAGGGATACAATGAGCAGTTCTTC; abundance: .; v_gene: TRBV27; d_gene: TRBD2; j_gene: TRBJ2-1
CDR3aa: CASSASGGTSYEQYF; CDR3nt: TGTGCCAGCAGCGCCTCGGGCGGGACCTCCTACGAGCAGTACTTC; abundance: .; v_gene: TRBV9; d_gene: .; j_gene: TRBJ2-7
CDR3aa: CASSYRGRVGTEAFF; CDR3nt: TGTGCCAGCAGTTACCGGGGGAGGGTTGGCACTGAAGCTTTCTTT; abundance: large; v_gene: TRBV6-5; d_gene: .; j_gene: TRBJ1-1
CDR3aa: CASSTRGTSEQYF; CDR3nt: TGTGCCAGCAGCACCCGAGGGACTTCCGAGCAGTACTTC; abundance: .; v_gene: TRBV7-9; d_gene: .; j_gene: TRBJ2-7
CDR3aa: CASSPTTGYELFF; CDR3nt: TGCGCCAGCAGCCCTACGACAGGATATGAACTGTTTTTT; abundance: .; v_gene: TRBV5-1; d_gene: .; j_gene: TRBJ1-4
CDR3aa: CASSLSPPGRGNTIYF; CDR3nt: TGTGCCAGCAGCTTATCCCCCCCAGGAAGAGGAAACACCATATATTTT; abundance: .; v_gene: TRBV7-3; d_gene: .; j_gene: TRBJ1-3
CDR3aa: CASSLILSTDTQYF; CDR3nt: TGCGCCAGCAGCTTAATACTGAGCACAGATACGCAGTATTTT; abundance: few; v_gene: TRBV5-1; d_gene: .; j_gene: TRBJ2-3
CDR3aa: CASSSLAGGPYEQYF; CDR3nt: TGTGCCAGCAGTTCGTTAGCGGGAGGGCCCTACGAGCAGTACTTC; abundance: .; v_gene: TRBV27; d_gene: TRBD2; j_gene: TRBJ2-7
CDR3aa: CASSPTSALSSYEQYF; CDR3nt: TGTGCCAGCAGTCCGACTAGCGCCTTGAGCTCCTACGAGCAGTACTTC; abundance: few; v_gene: TRBV27; d_gene: TRBD2; j_gene: TRBJ2-7
CDR3aa: CASSPAGPYEQYF; CDR3nt: TGTGCCAGCAGCCCTGCGGGGCCCTACGAGCAGTACTTC; abundance: .; v_gene: TRBV7-2; d_gene: .; j_gene: TRBJ2-7
CDR3aa: CASSPQGSSHTDTQYF; CDR3nt: TGTGCCAGCAGCCCCCAGGGCTCGTCCCACACAGATACGCAGTATTTT; abundance: .; v_gene: TRBV9; d_gene: .; j_gene: TRBJ2-3
CDR3aa: CASRATSRATDTQYF; CDR3nt: TGTGCCAGCAGGGCGACATCACGTGCCACAGATACGCAGTATTTT; abundance: .; v_gene: TRBV7-9; d_gene: .; j_gene: TRBJ2-3
CDR3aa: CASSQDLEDMEGYTF; CDR3nt: TGCGCCAGCAGCCAAGATCTTGAGGACATGGAAGGCTACACCTTC; abundance: .; v_gene: TRBV4-3; d_gene: .; j_gene: TRBJ1-2